Below are 32 T cell receptor beta chains sequenced from a single sample in a study of shared clonotypes between healthy human individuals. Assay used: immunoSEQ multiplex PCR; TCRdb lists only in-frame clones, some missing. Among about 380,000 clones listed, about 96% were seen once. Sequences were obtained from memory CD8+ T cells sorted from blood. Subset here: CD45RO+ cells pooled with CCR7-negative TemRA cells. The receptors originated from a man aged 30-40 years in good health.

This sequence joins TRBV18 and TRBJ2-3; 9 bases match TRBD2. Per the germline V gene, CDR1 is KGHSH and CDR2 is LQKENI. The CDR3 contains 15 residues. Unmatched junction bases numbered 10, after V lost 6 bases and J lost 6 bases. In DNA form, the CDR3 reads TGTGCCAGCTCGGCGAGGGCGGGAGGGCCGGATACGCAGTATTTT. It is translated as CASSARAGGPDTQYF.

The chain joins TRBV28 to TRBJ1-1; D ambiguous. V was cut by 8 bases and J by 10 bases, with 14 bases left in between. CDR1 MDHEN and CDR2 SYDVKM come from the germline V gene. CDR3 length: 11 amino acids. DNA of the CDR3: TGTGCCAGCCAAAGGTCCTCCGGAGCTTTCTTT. Translation: CASQRSSGAFF.

The chain is built from TRBV12-5 and TRBJ2-3, with 8 bases aligning to TRBD1. CDR1 and CDR2 from the germline V gene are LGHNT and FRNRAP. The CDR3 spans 13 residues. V was pared by 6 bases and J by 1 base, with 0 bases of the junction left unmatched. The CDR3 DNA reads TGTGCTAGTGGGGGACAGGGCACAGATACGCAGTATTTT. It encodes CASGGQGTDTQYF.

This chain joins TRBV28 and TRBJ2-5, with 13 bases fitting TRBD2. The CDR3 runs to 16 residues. The V segment lost 4 bases and the J segment 2 bases; nucleotides outside the gene matches: 4. Germline V gives CDR1 MDHEN, CDR2 SYDVKM. The CDR3, as DNA: TGTGCCAGCAGTTCAGGGACTAGCGGGGTACAAGAGACCCAGTACTTC. Amino acid sequence: CASSSGTSGVQETQYF.

The J gene is TRBJ2-1, the V gene TRBV21-1. TRBV21-1 is marked as a pseudogene. CDR3 length: 18 amino acids. The CDR3 loop reads CASSKWTDEDQGDNEQFF. CDR3 coding DNA: TGTGCCAGCAGCAAATGGACCGACGAGGACCAGGGAGACAATGAGCAGTTCTTC.

This clone was recorded only once. V gene TRBV28 combines with J gene TRBJ2-3; no firm D call. The germline V gene has CDR1 MDHEN and CDR2 SYDVKM. The CDR3 covers 11 residues. V was shortened by 8 bases and J by 3 bases, with 6 bases between the two germline ends. This chain's CDR3 is CASGLTDTQYF. The CDR3 DNA reads TGTGCCAGCGGGTTGACAGATACGCAGTATTTT.

J is TRBJ2-2 and V is TRBV4-2; D is ambiguous. Germline V gives CDR1 LGHNA, CDR2 YNFKEQ. This CDR3 is built from 15 residues. With 0 bases removed from V and 3 bases from J, the gap between germline ends came to 8 bases. The CDR3 region is CASSQEALHTGELFF. The DNA of the CDR3 is TGTGCCAGCAGCCAAGAGGCTCTGCACACCGGGGAGCTGTTTTTT.

This chain connects TRBV27 to TRBJ2-7; D might be TRBD2 (5 bases). Germline lookup yields CDR1 MNHEY and CDR2 SMNVEV (reference sequence). Deletions cut 6 bases from V and 2 bases from J, with 17 bases between. The CDR3 runs to 15 residues. The CDR3 bases are TGTGCCAGCAGGAGGGTTTTTGGGGTGACCTACGAGCAGTACTTC. It is translated as CASRRVFGVTYEQYF.

This clone was seen only once. This rearrangement joins TRBV18 to TRBJ2-5, with D unresolved. This CDR3 is 13 amino acids long. Trimming removed 3 bases at V and 5 bases at J, with 10 bases between. CDR1 KGHSH and CDR2 LQKENI come from the germline V gene. This CDR3 reads CASSPNMWETQYF. The CDR3, as DNA: TGTGCCAGCTCACCCAATATGTGGGAGACCCAGTACTTC.

CDR3 in DNA: TGTGCCATCAGTGATCCCTATTTGAGATCAGAGACCCAGTACTTC. It translates to CAISDPYLRSETQYF. This chain links TRBV10-3 with TRBJ2-5; no clear D gene. The CDR3 length is 15 residues. V lost 3 bases to trimming and J lost 4 bases, with 15 bases between them. Germline V lookup: CDR1 ENHRY, CDR2 SYGVKD.

The rearrangement uses TRBV5-1 and TRBJ2-1; 12 bases agree with TRBD2. The ends lost 1 base at V and 4 bases at J; junction bases unmatched: 9. Germline V gene data show CDR1 as SGHRS and CDR2 as YFSETQ. This CDR3 comprises 18 residues. The CDR3 sequence: CASSLYPTSGRPYNEQFF. DNA of the CDR3: TGCGCCAGCAGCTTGTATCCTACTAGCGGGAGGCCTTACAATGAGCAGTTCTTC.

CDR3 in amino acids: CASSQENGGSSDTQYF. CDR3 nucleotide sequence: TGTGCCAGCAGCCAAGAAAACGGCGGGAGTTCGGATACGCAGTATTTT. The rearrangement uses TRBV4-2 and TRBJ2-3; 7 bases map to TRBD2. Germline CDR1 LGHNA, CDR2 YNFKEQ. The CDR3 loop spans 16 amino acids. V was pared by 0 bases and J by 6 bases, with 9 bases of the junction left unmatched.

The chain uses TRBV11-3 and TRBJ2-3, with 8 bases lining up with TRBD1. J gave up 6 bases and V 8 bases, and 7 bases lay outside the gene matches. The germline V gene has CDR1 SGHNT and CDR2 YENEEA. This CDR3 is built from 13 residues. The DNA for the CDR3 is TGTGCCAGCGGGTCGGACAGGGATGATACGCAGTATTTT. This encodes CASGSDRDDTQYF.

The gene calls are TRBV27 and TRBJ2-1; D not certain. Deletions cut 6 bases from V and 0 bases from J, with 18 bases between. Germline CDR1 MNHEY, CDR2 SMNVEV (reference sequence). This CDR3 spans 17 amino acids. The CDR3 reads CASRKIGAPSSYNEQFF. The CDR3 region has the DNA TGTGCCAGCAGGAAGATCGGAGCCCCAAGCTCCTACAATGAGCAGTTCTTC.

This rearrangement joins TRBV6-5 to TRBJ1-4, with D possibly TRBD1 on 5 matching bases. The CDR3 length is 15 residues. Germline values: CDR1 MNHEY, CDR2 SVGAGI. V lost 1 base to trimming and J lost 10 bases, with 16 bases between them. The CDR3 here is CASSYLDQGGRKLFF. The CDR3, as DNA: TGTGCCAGCAGTTACTTGGATCAGGGAGGCCGAAAACTGTTTTTT.

The CDR3 DNA reads TGTGCCAGCAGTGTCCTGGGACAGGGTCGTCAGCCCCAGCATTTT. Translating it yields CASSVLGQGRQPQHF. This sequence joins TRBV6-1 and TRBJ1-5, with TRBD1 identical over 9 bases. The CDR3 extends over 15 amino acids. In germline, CDR1 is MNHNS, CDR2 SASEGT. V was pared by 4 bases and J by 6 bases, with 7 bases of the junction left unmatched.

The genes are TRBV27 and TRBJ2-7, with TRBD2 identical over 9 bases. CDR3 size: 18 residues. Looked up from germline, CDR1 is MNHEY and CDR2 is SMNVEV (reference sequence). V lost 6 bases and J lost 3; bases outside the gene matches: 18. In DNA, the CDR3 is TGTGCCAGCAGCCAGACTAGCGGTCTACACCCTCGGGACTACGAGCAGTACTTC. As protein: CASSQTSGLHPRDYEQYF.

CDR3 loop: CASSDIGLLGGNTIYF. In DNA, the CDR3 is TGTGCCAGCAGTGATATCGGCCTGTTAGGGGGAAACACCATATATTTT. The chain couples TRBV2 to TRBJ1-3; D is ambiguous. This CDR3 region has 16 residues. V lost 3 bases, J lost 4 bases, and 16 bases lay in between. Germline V gives CDR1 SNHLY, CDR2 FYNNEI.

As to this clone: The junction does not match germline at one end; this may be a read error. The J gene is TRBJ2-7, the V gene TRBV6-5, with 10 bases aligning to TRBD2. The length of the CDR3 is 16 residues. CDR1 MNHEY and CDR2 SVGAGI come from the germline V gene. This chain's CDR3 is CASSNSWTSGSYEQYF. Here the CDR3 DNA reads TGTGCCAGCAGTAACTCATGGACTAGCGGTTCCTACGAGCAGTACTTC.

This clone was found once. CDR3 region: CASSPTRTSRNTGELFF. In nucleotides, the CDR3 is TGTGCCAGCAGCCCAACGCGGACTAGTCGAAACACCGGGGAGCTGTTTTTT. V is TRBV9 and J is TRBJ2-2, with TRBD2 identical over 7 bases. The CDR3 totals 17 residues. Germline V gene lookup returns CDR1 SGDLS and CDR2 YYNGEE. Germline trimming cut 4 bases from V and 2 bases from J; bases unmatched to any gene: 11.

The chain has TRBV30 and TRBJ2-5; 10 nucleotides agree with TRBD2. The DNA matches TRBJ2-7 better at its end, which makes the J call doubtful. The CDR3 is 15 amino acids. Germline CDR1 is GTSNPN and CDR2 is SVGIG (reference sequence). Written as DNA, the CDR3 is TGTGCCTGGAGTGGTGTCCCTAGCGGGAGTTACGAGCAGTACTTC. It specifies CAWSGVPSGSYEQYF.

This clone occurred once. The junction and the germline gene differ at one end; a read error may be behind it. The rearrangement links TRBV7-7 to TRBJ2-1, with a tentative D call TRBD2 (6 bases). From germline, CDR1 is SSHAT and CDR2 FNYEAQ (reference sequence). The CDR3 runs to 13 residues. The chain's CDR3 is CASSSNWGDEQFF. CDR3 bases: TGTGCTAGCAGCTCTAACTGGGGGGATGAGCAGTTCTTC.

The chain carries TRBV15 and TRBJ1-1; D is ambiguous. This CDR3 is built from 15 residues. The germline V gene has CDR1 LNHNV and CDR2 YYDKDF (reference sequence). Trimming left V 0 bases short and J 4 bases short, with 12 bases between. CDR3 in DNA: TGTGCCACCAGCAGAGATGGAAGGGAGGGCACTGAAGCTTTCTTT. It specifies CATSRDGREGTEAFF. Together with reference TRBV15 and TRBJ1-1, the CDR3 gives the full variable domain: DAMVIQNPRYQVTQFGKPVTLSCSQTLNHNVMYWYQQKSSQAPKLLFHYYDKDFNNEADTPDNFQSRRPNTSFCFLDIRSPGLGDTAMYLCATSRDGREGTEAFFGQGTRLTVV.

V and J are TRBV7-9 and TRBJ2-3, with D perhaps matching TRBD1 (6 bases). The V end was cut by 3 bases, the J end by 6 bases, with 13 bases between. CDR1 is SEHNR, CDR2 FQNEAQ, per germline (reference sequence). The CDR3 has 14 residues. The CDR3 loop is CASSFQGRPDTQYF. The CDR3 DNA follows: TGTGCCAGCAGCTTCCAGGGGCGCCCCGATACGCAGTATTTT.

The CDR3 coding sequence is TGTGCCAGCAGTTTATTCCGGGGCGGGGAAATACTCAATGAGCAGTTCTTC. Amino acid sequence: CASSLFRGGEILNEQFF. The chain recombines TRBV28 with TRBJ2-1, with TRBD2 as a possible D gene (6 bases). Germline CDR1 and CDR2: MDHEN and SYDVKM. The V end lost 1 base, the J end lost 6 bases, and 19 bases lay between the germline ends. This CDR3 has 17 amino acids. The full variable domain, with the rest looked up from reference TRBV28 and TRBJ2-1, is DVKVTQSSRYLVKRTGEKVFLECVQDMDHENMFWYRQDPGLGLRLIYFSYDVKMKEKGDIPEGYSVSREKKERFSLILESASTNQTSMYLCASSLFRGGEILNEQFFGPGTRLTVL.

Regarding this clone: This CDR3 is also generated by other DNA sequences in the sample. This rearrangement joins TRBV7-3 to TRBJ2-1; no firm D call. The CDR3 is 13 residues long. Trimming took 0 bases from V and 4 from J, leaving 4 bases between them. Germline CDR1 reads SGHTA; CDR2 reads FQGTGA. The CDR3 nucleotides are TGTGCCAGCAGCTTAACTAGTTACAATGAGCAGTTCTTC. Its protein product is CASSLTSYNEQFF. The whole variable domain, filled in from reference TRBV7-3 and TRBJ2-1, reads GAGVSQTPSNKVTEKGKYVELRCDPISGHTALYWYRQSLGQGPEFLIYFQGTGAADDSGLPNDRFFAVRPEGSVSTLKIQRTERGDSAVYLCASSLTSYNEQFFGPGTRLTVL.

The V and J genes are TRBV29-1 and TRBJ2-2; a weak D match, TRBD2 (6 bases). CDR1 and CDR2 from the germline V gene are SQVTM and ANQGSEA. The CDR3 is 14 residues long. V shed 4 bases and J shed 1 base, with 10 bases lying between them. In nucleotides, the CDR3 is TGCAGCGTTGGGGAGGCCAAGAACACCGGGGAGCTGTTTTTT. Amino acid sequence: CSVGEAKNTGELFF.

The V and J genes are TRBV7-2 and TRBJ2-5; D could derive from TRBD1 or TRBD2 (5 bases each). The CDR3 is 13 residues long. Looked up from germline, CDR1 is SGHTA and CDR2 is FQGNSA. V lost 4 bases, J lost 5 bases, and 11 bases lay in between. CDR3 amino acids: CASSSRGDETQYF. CDR3 nucleotides: TGTGCCAGCAGCTCCCGAGGGGATGAGACCCAGTACTTC.

The rearrangement joins TRBV6-1 to TRBJ1-3; D perhaps matches TRBD1 (6 bases). CDR3 length: 15 amino acids. Germline V gene lookup returns CDR1 MNHNS and CDR2 SASEGT. V was trimmed by 3 bases and J by 2 bases, leaving 11 bases between them. CDR3 in DNA: TGTGCCAGCAGTGAGTTCAAGGGGGCTGGAAACACCATATATTTT. Its translation: CASSEFKGAGNTIYF.

The chain has TRBV7-6 and TRBJ2-5, with D possibly matching TRBD2 (5 bases). Trimming cost V 2 bases and J 2 bases, with 9 bases left between them. The CDR3 covers 14 residues. Germline V CDR1 and CDR2: SGHVS, FNYEAQ. The CDR3 region has the DNA TGTGCCAGCAGCTTATTCGGGAATCAAGAGACCCAGTACTTC. Translated: CASSLFGNQETQYF. Full variable domain (outside the CDR3, taken from reference TRBV7-6 and TRBJ2-5): GAGVSQSPRYKVTKRGQDVALRCDPISGHVSLYWYRQALGQGPEFLTYFNYEAQQDKSGLPNDRFSAERPEGSISTLTIQRTEQRDSAMYRCASSLFGNQETQYFGPGTRLLVL.

CDR3 nucleotide sequence: TGTGCCAGCAGCTTAGTCCTGGATTCTCGAGACGAGCAGTACTTC. This codes for CASSLVLDSRDEQYF. The chain is built from TRBV11-2 and TRBJ2-7; no firm D call. The CDR3 loop spans 15 amino acids. The germline CDR1 and CDR2 sequences are SGHAT and FQNNGV. V lost 1 base to trimming and J lost 5 bases, with 15 bases between them.

The rearrangement joins TRBV4-1 to TRBJ2-2; D gene ambiguous. The CDR3 is made up of 16 amino acids. V was clipped by 5 bases and J by 3 bases, with 16 bases between them. Germline assignment: CDR1 MGHRA and CDR2 YSYEKL. CDR3 in DNA: TGCGCCAGCAGCGGGTGGACGCTCGGTGACACCGGGGAGCTGTTTTTT. Its translation: CASSGWTLGDTGELFF.